These 21 T cell receptor beta chains share one sample of origin, sequenced in a study of shared T cell receptors in the human thymus. The protocol was immunoSEQ multiplex PCR, while the TCRdb copy is restricted to in-frame clones and leaves out a portion. The table lists 550,000 to 800,000 clones, approximately 83% of them singletons, with approximately 0.01% in the top ten. These same records also appear under a second study, on human thymus T cells.

Sequences were obtained from thymocytes. The receptors originated from a girl under three years old with a congenital heart defect.

This rearrangement joins TRBV7-9 to TRBJ2-7, with 8 bases that match TRBD2. The CDR3 runs 17 residues. The V segment lost 3 bases and the J segment 6 bases; nucleotides outside the gene matches: 16. In germline, CDR1 is SEHNR, CDR2 FQNEAQ (reference sequence). DNA for the CDR3: TGTGCCAGCAGCTTTACCCTCGCGGGACTAGTGGTCTCCGAGCAGTACTTC. This translates into CASSFTLAGLVVSEQYF.

The chain couples TRBV5-1 to TRBJ2-7; 8 nucleotides agree with TRBD1. The CDR3 is made up of 15 amino acids. V trimming: 4 bases; J trimming: 0 bases; junction bases outside the gene matches: 6. Germline V gene sequence: CDR1 SGHRS, CDR2 YFSETQ. CDR3 DNA: TGCGCCAGCAGCGCTGGACAGGGACGCTCCTACGAGCAGTACTTC. Protein: CASSAGQGRSYEQYF. The whole variable domain, remainder taken from reference TRBV5-1 and TRBJ2-7, is KAGVTQTPRYLIKTRGQQVTLSCSPISGHRSVSWYQQTPGQGLQFLFEYFSETQRNKGNFPGRFSGRQFSNSRSEMNVSTLELGDSALYLCASSAGQGRSYEQYFGPGTRLTVT.

This chain uses TRBV4-1 with TRBJ2-7, with 8 nucleotides matching TRBD1. CDR3 length: 17 amino acids. V was pared by 1 base and J by 3 bases, with 11 bases of the junction left unmatched. Looked up from germline, CDR1 is MGHRA and CDR2 is YSYEKL. The CDR3 nucleotides are TGCGCCAGCAGCCAAGTGTTTCGGGACAGGCGAAACTACGAGCAGTACTTC. Its translation is CASSQVFRDRRNYEQYF.

The chain couples TRBV2 to TRBJ2-7, with TRBD2 as a possible D gene (6 bases). Germline V gives CDR1 SNHLY, CDR2 FYNNEI. The CDR3 is 18 amino acids. The germline V and J ends were trimmed by 6 bases and 3 bases, with 27 bases remaining between them. CDR3 region: CASRRPGLRRGDFYEQYF. The CDR3 bases are TGTGCCAGCAGGAGGCCGGGACTGAGAAGAGGGGACTTCTACGAGCAGTACTTC.

The V gene is TRBV15, the J gene TRBJ2-6; tentative D call: TRBD1 (6 bases). V lost 4 bases, J lost 1 base, and 23 bases lay in between. The length of the CDR3 is 20 residues. The V gene's germline CDR1 is LNHNV and CDR2 YYDKDF (reference sequence). The CDR3, as DNA: TGTGCCACCAGCACTACCATCCCGGGACAAAGGAATTCTGGGGCCAACGTCCTGACTTTC. Its protein product is CATSTTIPGQRNSGANVLTF.

The chain has TRBV28 and TRBJ2-5; TRBD1 aligns across 7 bases. With 5 bases clipped from V and 1 base from J, the junction kept 10 bases outside the gene matches. Looked up from germline, CDR1 is MDHEN and CDR2 is SYDVKM. The CDR3 is 16 amino acids. CDR3 coding DNA: TGTGCCAGCAGTCCGAATACAGGGGCCCCCCAAGAGACCCAGTACTTC. It is translated as CASSPNTGAPQETQYF.

This chain links TRBV5-6 with TRBJ2-3, with 9 nucleotides matching TRBD1. The CDR3 consists of 17 residues. The trim removed 0 bases at V and 1 base at J, leaving 6 bases unmatched. CDR1 and CDR2 from the germline V gene are SGHDT and YYEEEE. The CDR3 reads CASSLGNRDRGTDTQYF. CDR3 nucleotide sequence: TGTGCCAGCAGCTTGGGAAACCGGGACAGGGGCACAGATACGCAGTATTTT.

The chain is built from TRBV7-6 and TRBJ2-7; 7 nucleotides agree with TRBD1. Germline V gene lookup returns CDR1 SGHVS and CDR2 FNYEAQ. The CDR3 is 15 amino acids. Germline trimming cut 2 bases from V and 1 base from J; bases unmatched to any gene: 5. CDR3 in DNA: TGTGCCAGCAGCTTACGGTCAGGGGGTTCCTACGAGCAGTACTTC. Its translation: CASSLRSGGSYEQYF.

The chain recombines TRBV6-5 with TRBJ2-1; D gene unclear. V was cut by 0 bases and J by 7 bases, with 16 bases left in between. This CDR3 has 16 residues. Germline CDR1 MNHEY, CDR2 SVGAGI. This CDR3 is CASSYSKVRPGNEQFF. CDR3 DNA: TGTGCCAGCAGTTACTCGAAAGTGAGGCCCGGGAATGAGCAGTTCTTC.

The gene calls are TRBV6-1 and TRBJ2-1, with a tentative D call TRBD2 (6 bases). V lost 2 bases and J lost 1, with 15 bases in between. The CDR3 length is 17 residues. Germline loops: CDR1 MNHNS, CDR2 SASEGT. CDR3 protein: CASSEILRGRSYNEQFF. CDR3 coding DNA: TGTGCCAGCAGTGAAATCTTGCGGGGCCGATCCTACAATGAGCAGTTCTTC.

This clone was found a few times. The rearrangement links TRBV27 to TRBJ2-1, with TRBD2 matching 10 bases. Germline CDR1 and CDR2: MNHEY and SMNVEV (reference sequence). This CDR3 has 17 amino acids. V was clipped by 4 bases and J by 2 bases; unmatched bases: 8. DNA of the CDR3: TGTGCCAGCAGTTCGGCTAGCGGGGGATCCCCCTACAATGAGCAGTTCTTC. Protein: CASSSASGGSPYNEQFF.

This rearrangement joins TRBV5-1 to TRBJ2-5; 11 bases fit TRBD2. Per the germline V gene, CDR1 is SGHRS and CDR2 is YFSETQ. The CDR3 runs 15 residues. After removal of 6 bases from V and 1 base from J, the junction contained 5 bases not matched to a gene. The CDR3 region is CASNLLAGGQETQYF. For the CDR3, the DNA is TGCGCCAGCAATCTGCTAGCGGGGGGCCAAGAGACCCAGTACTTC.

Only one count was recorded for this clone. The chain recombines TRBV10-3 with TRBJ1-1; D possibly corresponds to TRBD1 (5 bases). Trimming took 1 base from V and 4 from J, leaving 16 bases between them. Per the germline V gene, CDR1 is ENHRY and CDR2 is SYGVKD. The CDR3 loop spans 16 amino acids. As DNA, the CDR3 is TGTGCCATCAGTGAGTTGGCAGGGCGGGAAAGCACTGAAGCTTTCTTT. Protein product: CAISELAGRESTEAFF.

Worth noting for this clone: The junction departs from the called germline gene at one end, perhaps through a read error. This chain's CDR3 is CATSSVWGTSEKLFF. CDR3 nucleotides: TGTGCCACCAGCAGTGTATGGGGTACTAGTGAAAAACTGTTTTTT. The rearrangement joins TRBV15 to TRBJ1-4; D not resolved. The CDR3 totals 15 residues. The V gene's germline CDR1 is LNHNV and CDR2 YYDKDF (reference sequence).

V and J are TRBV6-1 and TRBJ2-7; 10 bases map to TRBD2. V was clipped by 2 bases and J by 4 bases; unmatched bases: 14. The germline CDR1 and CDR2 sequences are MNHNS and SASEGT. The CDR3 is 18 amino acids. The CDR3 loop is CASSELKGSGGRIYEQYF. CDR3 DNA: TGTGCCAGCAGTGAATTAAAGGGTAGCGGGGGGCGTATTTACGAGCAGTACTTC.

The chain links TRBV4-2 to TRBJ2-1, with 7 nucleotides matching TRBD1. CDR1 and CDR2 from the germline V gene are LGHNA and YNFKEQ. The CDR3 runs 21 residues. With 2 bases clipped from V and 12 bases from J, the junction kept 31 bases outside the gene matches. CDR3 sequence reads: CASSQLDRPNNLRMSSPGQFF. The DNA for the CDR3 is TGTGCCAGCAGCCAATTGGACAGGCCAAACAACCTACGAATGAGCAGCCCTGGGCAGTTCTTC.

J is TRBJ2-7 and V is TRBV4-1, with 9 bases aligning to TRBD1. The CDR3 is 18 residues long. The V gene's germline CDR1 is MGHRA and CDR2 YSYEKL. Trimming took 0 bases from V and 3 from J; bases not matched to a gene: 12. The DNA for the CDR3 is TGCGCCAGCAGCCAAGAGCGGGACAGGGCTAGTGGCTTCTACGAGCAGTACTTC. Translated: CASSQERDRASGFYEQYF.

J is TRBJ1-2 and V is TRBV4-1; 7 bases match TRBD1. J was trimmed by 1 base and V by 1 base; bases with no gene match: 3. The CDR3 length is 15 residues. CDR1 is MGHRA, CDR2 YSYEKL, per germline. Here the CDR3 reads CASSQGTGDNYGYTF. The CDR3 nucleotides are TGCGCCAGCAGCCAAGGGACAGGCGATAACTATGGCTACACCTTC.

The rearrangement joins TRBV7-9 to TRBJ1-2, with 9 bases identical to TRBD1. Germline V gene sequence: CDR1 SEHNR, CDR2 FQNEAQ (reference sequence). V lost 0 bases to trimming and J lost 7 bases; unmatched junction nucleotides: 12. The CDR3 loop spans 17 amino acids. CDR3 DNA: TGTGCCAGCAGCTTAGCGGTATTCGGTACAGGGGGCTCTGGCTACACCTTC. Protein sequence: CASSLAVFGTGGSGYTF.

The V gene is TRBV18, the J gene TRBJ1-5, with TRBD1 matching over 8 bases. Trimming at V came to 1 base and at J to 3 bases, leaving 8 bases not matched to a gene. The CDR3 totals 17 residues. Germline V gene data show CDR1 as KGHSH and CDR2 as LQKENI. The CDR3 region has the DNA TGTGCCAGCTCACCACGGGGTGGACAGGGACACAATCAGCCCCAGCATTTT. Translation: CASSPRGGQGHNQPQHF.

The chain combines TRBV7-2 with TRBJ2-6; no clear D. The CDR3 runs 11 residues. Germline V gives CDR1 SGHTA, CDR2 FQGNSA. V was cut by 3 bases and J by 14 bases, with 8 bases left in between. CDR3 in amino acids: CASSFQSLLTF. The DNA of the CDR3 is TGTGCCAGCAGCTTTCAGTCACTCCTGACTTTC.